This T cell receptor beta chain was sequenced for a study of OX40 agonist ivuxolimab in advanced cancers. Germline loops: CDR1 SQVTM, CDR2 ANQGSEA. The ends were cut back, 4 bases at V and 5 bases at J, with 9 bases in the middle. The CDR3 extends over 12 amino acids. Some clones are missing from TCRdb's copy, which holds only in-frame ones; the method was immunoSEQ multiplex PCR. The sample holds roughly 87,000 clones, roughly 90% seen once. The chain employs TRBV29-1 and TRBJ2-1; D call uncertain. The sequence was obtained from an adult with an advanced solid tumor such as melanoma, head and neck, liver or kidney cancer. The input for sequencing was CD4+ or CD8+ T cells sorted from blood, taken in a trial of the OX40 agonist ivuxolimab. DNA of the CDR3: TGCAGCGTTGCGGCCGGTGACAATGAGCAGTTCTTC. Translation gives CSVAAGDNEQFF.